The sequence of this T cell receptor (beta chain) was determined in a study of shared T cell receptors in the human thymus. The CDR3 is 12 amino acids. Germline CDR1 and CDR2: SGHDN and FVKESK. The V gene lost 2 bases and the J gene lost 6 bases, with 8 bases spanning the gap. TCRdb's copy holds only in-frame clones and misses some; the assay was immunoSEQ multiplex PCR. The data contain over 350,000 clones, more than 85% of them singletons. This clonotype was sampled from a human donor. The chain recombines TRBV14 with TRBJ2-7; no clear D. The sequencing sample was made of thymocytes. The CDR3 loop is CASSQIRGEQYF. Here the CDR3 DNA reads TGTGCCAGCAGCCAAATCCGCGGCGAGCAGTACTTC.